Listed below are T cell receptor beta chains from one sample, sequenced in a study of post-analysis software for immune sequencing data. TCRdb passed the PCR reads through MiXCR, listing each CDR3 protein once. The sample gives about 540,000 distinct CDR3 sequences, roughly 34% of which show up once; about 5.6% is in the top ten. The sequenced sample consisted of blood. These TCRs come from a girl under 18 with multiple sclerosis. Both conserved end residues are part of each CDR3. The D gene is left open where the match is weak. Clone size is not always given. Where it is, it says once, few, many or a class for expanded clones.

>TRBD1|once|TRBJ2-7|15|TRBV6-1
CASSGFRDSSNEQYF
TGTGCCAGCAGTGGTTTTAGGGACAGCTCCAACGAGCAGTACTTC
>.|.|TRBJ2-5|17|TRBV5-1
CASSQLVLGPVEETQYF
TGCGCCAGCAGCCAACTCGTTTTAGGGCCCGTGGAGGAGACCCAGTACTTC
>.|.|TRBJ2-5|15|TRBV6-1
CASSEEGVLAETQYF
TGTGCCAGCAGTGAAGAAGGGGTGTTGGCAGAGACCCAGTACTTC
>.|many|TRBJ2-7|13|TRBV11-2
CASSLDTGNEQYF
TGTGCCAGCAGCTTAGATACGGGAAACGAGCAGTACTTC
>TRBD1|.|TRBJ1-5|15|TRBV5-1
CASSVSTGVNQPQHF
TGCGCCAGCAGCGTTTCGACAGGGGTCAATCAGCCCCAGCATTTT
>.|.|TRBJ1-4|15|TRBV5-1
CASSPADGGVEKLFF
TGCGCCAGCAGCCCCGCAGATGGAGGGGTAGAAAAACTGTTTTTT
>TRBD2|few|TRBJ2-3|16|TRBV24-1
CATSDRGLDGTDTQYF
TGTGCCACCAGTGATCGTGGACTAGACGGCACAGATACGCAGTATTTT
>.|.|TRBJ1-4|15|TRBV7-9
CASSSLQASNEKLFF
TGTGCCAGCAGTTCGTTACAGGCCTCTAATGAAAAACTGTTTTTT
>.|.|TRBJ2-7|14|TRBV28
CASSIPRGAAEQYF
TGTGCCAGCAGTATCCCTCGGGGAGCGGCGGAGCAGTACTTC
>.|.|TRBJ2-3|15|TRBV12-3/TRBV12-4
CASSPTGRGPDTQYF
TGTGCCAGCAGCCCGACCGGACGGGGCCCAGATACGCAGTATTTT
>.|.|TRBJ2-2|15|TRBV2
CASSEGHSNTGELFF
TGTGCCAGCAGTGAGGGACATTCGAACACCGGGGAGCTGTTTTTT
>TRBD2|.|TRBJ2-1|16|TRBV7-6
CASSLAGTTSYNEQFF
TGTGCCAGCAGCTTAGCCGGGACTACCTCCTACAATGAGCAGTTCTTC
>TRBD2|.|TRBJ2-5|16|TRBV9
CASSRLGLVYQETQYF
TGTGCCAGCAGTAGATTGGGACTAGTATATCAAGAGACCCAGTACTTC
>.|.|TRBJ2-7|11|TRBV11-2
CASSLMYEQYF
TGTGCCAGCAGCTTAATGTACGAGCAGTACTTC
>TRBD2|.|TRBJ2-5|15|TRBV6-5
CASSYSIAGVETQYF
TGTGCCAGCAGTTACTCGATAGCGGGGGTGGAGACCCAGTACTTC
>TRBD1|once|TRBJ1-1|15|TRBV7-8
CASSLRGAQFTEAFF
TGTGCCAGCAGCCTCAGGGGGGCACAGTTCACTGAAGCTTTCTTT
>.|many|TRBJ2-1|14|TRBV5-1
CASSATFTRDEQFF
TGCGCCAGCAGCGCGACTTTTACCCGCGATGAGCAGTTCTTC
>.|few|TRBJ1-4|15|TRBV7-9
CASSPRASANEKLFF
TGTGCCAGCAGCCCCCGGGCGTCGGCTAATGAAAAACTGTTTTTT
>.|.|TRBJ2-5|11|TRBV4-2
CASSDAKTQYF
TGTGCCAGCAGCGACGCAAAGACCCAGTACTTC
>TRBD1|.|TRBJ2-5|15|TRBV20-1
CSAPTGGSLGETQYF
TGCAGTGCCCCGACAGGGGGGAGTTTAGGGGAGACCCAGTACTTC
>TRBD2|.|TRBJ2-3|14|TRBV5-1
CASHSGGRTDTQYF
TGCGCCAGCCATAGCGGGGGGCGCACAGATACGCAGTATTTT
>.|.|TRBJ2-1|16|TRBV14
CASSQDRGGYHNEQFF
TGTGCCAGCAGCCAAGATAGGGGGGGTTACCACAATGAGCAGTTCTTC
>.|few|TRBJ2-5|14|TRBV5-1
CASSPSTSQGTQYF
TGCGCCAGCAGCCCTAGCACGAGCCAAGGGACCCAGTACTTC
>.|.|TRBJ2-1|12|TRBV29-1
CSVGYGCNEQFF
TGCAGCGTTGGATATGGGTGCAATGAGCAGTTCTTC
>TRBD1|.|TRBJ1-5|14|TRBV6-5
CASRGGTGRQPQHF
TGTGCCAGCAGAGGGGGGACAGGGAGACAGCCCCAGCATTTT
>TRBD2|.|TRBJ2-1|13|TRBV6-5
CASSRGLAGEQFF
TGTGCCAGCAGCCGTGGACTAGCAGGGGAGCAGTTCTTC